This T cell receptor beta chain was found in a study of blood T cell repertoires in COVID-19. Study background: Acute and convalescent COVID-19 samples came from the United States, Italy and Spain. The cDNA or gDNA used as material had been derived from T cells, B-cell-depleted T cells, or PBMCs.

The CDR3 length is 16 residues. CDR1 and CDR2 (germline): MNHEY, SMNVEV (reference sequence). V was pared by 4 bases and J by 1 base, with 4 bases of the junction left unmatched. In the source study's methods: Researchers report that nucleated cell counts were estimated from reference gene primer amplification. The method was immunoSEQ multiplex PCR; TCRdb's version includes in-frame clones alone and lacks a portion of them. Clonal size and the V and J genes are those of that table, whereas D and trimming came from the DNA. The sample carries fewer than 150,000 clones, about 77% recorded once. The chain is built from TRBV27 and TRBJ2-1; TRBD2 aligns across 10 bases. This receptor was identified in an older man with acute or convalescent COVID-19. Sample: peripheral blood. CDR3 DNA sequence: TGTGCCAGCAGTTACAAGCGGGGGGGTTCCTACAATGAGCAGTTCTTC. This codes for CASSYKRGGSYNEQFF.